Below, one T cell receptor (beta chain) is given with its context. Other nucleotide sequences in the sample specify the same CDR3. Germline V gene sequence: CDR1 KGHDR, CDR2 SFDVKD. The length of the CDR3 is 14 residues. The J segment lost 8 bases and the V segment lost 2 bases, leaving 6 bases of the junction unmatched. The source of the sample is a study of T cell responses to AZD1222 COVID-19 vaccine. The data were produced by immunoSEQ multiplex PCR, yet TCRdb's version contains in-frame clones alone and is incomplete. Found here are 200,000 to 300,000 clones, roughly 93% of them singletons; the top ten hold less than 0.6%.

The receptor was isolated from an adult in good health. The gene calls are TRBV24-1 and TRBJ1-2, with 8 bases identical to TRBD1. The sample in question was peripheral blood, obtained on day 0 of AZD1222 vaccination. The CDR3 loop is CATSDSGQGRGYTF. In nucleotides, the CDR3 is TGTGCCACCAGTGATTCCGGACAGGGTAGGGGCTACACCTTC.